Listed below are T cell receptor beta chains from one sample, sequenced in a study of cytomegalovirus exposure and HLA in healthy donors. The method was immunoSEQ multiplex PCR; TCRdb's version includes in-frame clones alone and lacks a portion of them. The sample holds some 79,000 clones, around 94% seen once. The sample consisted of PBMCs. These receptors were taken from a woman aged 18-35 years in good health and CMV-seropositive. The CDR3 runs from the conserved cysteine through the conserved F or W. A D gene is named only where the DNA matches it firmly. Not all rows give a size; the values are once, few, many and, for expanded clones, a class.

. TRBJ1-4 TRBD1 TRBV7-9 TGTGCCAGCGGCTTAGCTACAGGGGCAGGGGGTTCTAATGAAAAACTGTTTTTT CASGLATGAGGSNEKLFF
. TRBJ2-3 TRBD2 TRBV7-2 TGTGCCAGCAGCCCCGCTAGCGGGAGTCTCCCCCTTGGGCAGTATTTT CASSPASGSLPLGQYF
. TRBJ2-3 . TRBV5-6 TGTGCCAGCAGCTTCGAGGAGGGGGCCTTGACGCAGTATTTT CASSFEEGALTQYF
. TRBJ2-7 . TRBV5-4 TGTGCCAGCAGCCCCTCTGGGAGACCCTACGAGCAGTACTTC CASSPSGRPYEQYF
. TRBJ1-1 TRBD1 TRBV28 TGTGCCAGCAAAATGGCAGGGGGACGGGCTGAAGCTTTCTTT CASKMAGGRAEAFF
. TRBJ2-2 . TRBV5-6 TGTGCCAGCAGCTTGGGTAGCGAGAACACCGGGGAGCTGTTTTTT CASSLGSENTGELFF
once TRBJ1-5 TRBD1 TRBV28 TGTGCCAGCAACTCACAGGGGAACAATCAGCCCCAGCATTTT CASNSQGNNQPQHF
. TRBJ1-4 TRBD1 TRBV15 TGTGCCACCCTCCCGGGACAGGGGGCGTTTAATGAAAAACTGTTTTTT CATLPGQGAFNEKLFF
. TRBJ2-7 . TRBV19 TGTGCCAGTAGTATCTCACAGGGCCCGGCTTACGAGCAGTACTTC CASSISQGPAYEQYF
. TRBJ2-5 . TRBV5-1 TGCGCCAGCAGCTTGAGACAGCAAGAGACCCAGTACTTC CASSLRQQETQYF
. TRBJ1-1 TRBD1 TRBV4-2 TGTGCCAGCAGCCCCACCCGACAGGGGGCCATCCACACTGAAGCTTTCTTT CASSPTRQGAIHTEAFF
few TRBJ1-4 TRBD1 TRBV2 TGTGCCAGCAGTGAAGCTCGGGACAGGGAGGATAATGAAAAACTGTTTTTT CASSEARDREDNEKLFF
. TRBJ1-3 TRBD1 TRBV6-6 TGTGCCAGCAGTACAGGGGGCACATTAGCTGGAAACACCATATATTTT CASSTGGTLAGNTIYF
. TRBJ1-6 TRBD1 TRBV28 TGTGCCAGCAGTTTCGGACAGGATTCACCCCTCCACTTT CASSFGQDSPLHF
. TRBJ2-5 TRBD2 TRBV28 TGTGCCAGCAGTTTGCCGCTAGCGGGGGGGCGGGAGACCCAGTACTTC CASSLPLAGGRETQYF
. TRBJ1-5 . TRBV18 TGTGCCAGCTCACTAGATAGCAATCAGCCCCAGCATTTT CASSLDSNQPQHF
. TRBJ1-3 . TRBV25-1 TGTGCCAGCAGTGAATATGGGAGCCGGGACACCATATATTTT CASSEYGSRDTIYF
. TRBJ2-1 TRBD2 TRBV2 TGTGCCATTTTAGGACTAGCGGGCGGTCAGTTCTTC CAILGLAGGQFF
. TRBJ2-3 . TRBV5-1 TGCGCCAGCAGCTTGGAGTTGGGGGGAGATACGCAGTATTTT CASSLELGGDTQYF
. TRBJ2-2 TRBD1 TRBV6-1 TGTGCCAGCAGTGTAGGACAGGGGCTTTATCACGGGGAGCTGTTTTTT CASSVGQGLYHGELFF
. TRBJ2-1 . TRBV19 TGTGCCAGTAGTATAGTCGGTGAGCAGTTCTTC CASSIVGEQFF
. TRBJ2-3 TRBD2 TRBV6-1 TGTGCCAGCAGGGCCGGGACTAGAAACACAGATACGCAGTATTTT CASRAGTRNTDTQYF
. TRBJ1-1 . TRBV28 TGTGCCAGCAGTTTTTTAGAGAGATTGTACACTGAAGCTTTCTTT CASSFLERLYTEAFF